What follows are 28 T cell receptor beta chains derived from one specimen sequenced in a study of CD8 T cells in ankylosing spondylitis. TCRdb itself ran the 5' RACE reads through MiXCR, one entry per CDR3 protein. This table holds 700,000 or so distinct CDR3 sequences, around a fifth found once. Their target antigens are unknown. Study findings and constraints: Made up of several highly homologous variants, a TCR beta motif appeared characteristic of ankylosing spondylitis blood.

The sample consisted of blood, either unsorted or a sorted T cell fraction (not recorded which). The receptors were sampled from a male donor with ankylosing spondylitis.

The chain employs TRBV9 and TRBJ2-5; 13 bases are a match to TRBD2. This CDR3 comprises 17 residues. CDR1 is SGDLS and CDR2 is YYNGEE in the germline V gene. V trimming: 3 bases; J trimming: 5 bases; junction bases outside the gene matches: 10. The chain's CDR3 is CASSASLAGGPEETQYF. The DNA for the CDR3 is TGTGCCAGCAGCGCCTCACTAGCGGGGGGGCCAGAGGAGACCCAGTACTTC.

This clonotype came up once. The rearrangement uses TRBV11-2 and TRBJ2-5; D possibly corresponds to TRBD1 (6 bases). The germline V and J ends were trimmed by 5 bases and 5 bases, with 18 bases remaining between them. There are 15 residues in the CDR3. Per the germline V gene, CDR1 is SGHAT and CDR2 is FQNNGV. CDR3 amino acids: CASSHLLLTGETQYF. The DNA of the CDR3 is TGTGCCAGCAGCCACCTTCTCCTAACAGGGGAGACCCAGTACTTC.

The genes are TRBV6-1 and TRBJ2-5; no firm D call. The V gene's germline CDR1 is MNHNS and CDR2 SASEGT. The CDR3 is 14 residues long. Deletions cut 10 bases from V and 4 bases from J, with 19 bases between. Here the CDR3 reads CATYRDLGVETQYF. CDR3 sequence (DNA): TGTGCCACCTACCGTGACCTTGGGGTAGAGACCCAGTACTTC.

Many counts were recorded for this clonotype. The gene calls are TRBV6-4 and TRBJ2-1, with 8 bases matching TRBD2. CDR3 size: 15 residues. Germline V gene data show CDR1 as MRHNA and CDR2 as SNTAGT. The V gene end was trimmed by 5 bases and the J gene end by 2 bases; junction bases not matched to a gene: 5. CDR3 DNA: TGTGCCAGCAGTTCGGGGGGGGAACCCTACAATGAGCAGTTCTTC. Protein: CASSSGGEPYNEQFF.

This clonotype showed up just a few times. J is TRBJ2-3 and V is TRBV10-3; the match to TRBD2 covers 9 bases. The CDR3 contains 18 residues. V lost 0 bases to trimming and J lost 2 bases; unmatched junction nucleotides: 9. CDR1 is ENHRY, CDR2 SYGVKD, per germline. The CDR3 DNA is TGTGCCATCAGTGAGTCGACTAGCGGCCAACCTTCCACAGATACGCAGTATTTT. Translating gives CAISESTSGQPSTDTQYF.

The V and J genes are TRBV15 and TRBJ2-7; 9 nucleotides line up with TRBD2. Losses at the gene ends were 0 bases for V and 2 bases for J; bases not matched to a gene: 5. Germline values: CDR1 LNHNV, CDR2 YYDKDF (reference sequence). The length of the CDR3 is 16 residues. The CDR3 DNA follows: TGTGCCACCAGCAGAGATCCAGCGGGAGGTACCTACGAGCAGTACTTC. Its translation is CATSRDPAGGTYEQYF. The full variable domain, rest sourced from reference TRBV15 and TRBJ2-7, is DAMVIQNPRYQVTQFGKPVTLSCSQTLNHNVMYWYQQKSSQAPKLLFHYYDKDFNNEADTPDNFQSRRPNTSFCFLDIRSPGLGDTAMYLCATSRDPAGGTYEQYFGPGTRLTVT.

The CDR3 sequence is CASSAIAGGYNEQFF. The CDR3 region has the DNA TGTGCCAGCAGTGCCATAGCGGGTGGTTACAATGAGCAGTTCTTC. The gene calls are TRBV27 and TRBJ2-1, with TRBD2 identical over 7 bases. The trim removed 5 bases at V and 4 bases at J, leaving 8 bases unmatched. Germline CDR1 is MNHEY and CDR2 is SMNVEV (reference sequence). CDR3 length: 15 amino acids.

This clonotype was seen a few times. The chain is built from TRBV5-1 and TRBJ2-3; D gene uncertain. This CDR3 is 16 amino acids long. Trimming pared 4 bases from V and 0 bases from J, leaving 15 bases between. Germline CDR1 reads SGHRS; CDR2 reads YFSETQ. CDR3 sequence: CASSGLVDPSTDTQYF. CDR3 nucleotide sequence: TGCGCCAGCAGCGGGCTTGTGGATCCTAGCACAGATACGCAGTATTTT.

The chain carries TRBV5-1 and TRBJ1-1; no firm D call. Germline V lookup: CDR1 SGHRS, CDR2 YFSETQ. The CDR3 consists of 13 residues. V was trimmed by 0 bases and J by 7 bases, leaving 10 bases between them. The CDR3 sequence: CASSLVADGEAFF. DNA for the CDR3: TGCGCCAGCAGCTTGGTGGCAGATGGTGAAGCTTTCTTT.

This chain connects TRBV4-2 to TRBJ2-1, with D unclear. The V and J ends lost 1 base and 0 bases respectively, with 13 bases between them. CDR1 is LGHNA, CDR2 YNFKEQ, per germline. The CDR3 totals 17 residues. In DNA form, the CDR3 reads TGTGCCAGCAGCCAAGCGTTTACTCCCATCTCCTACAATGAGCAGTTCTTC. This translates into CASSQAFTPISYNEQFF.

The rearrangement joins TRBV20-1 to TRBJ2-2; D call uncertain. There are 16 residues in the CDR3. CDR1 is DFQATT, CDR2 SNEGSKA, per germline (reference sequence). The germline V and J ends were trimmed by 5 bases and 0 bases, with 16 bases remaining between them. The CDR3 coding sequence is TGCAGTGCTTCATCCGGGCCGCCCACGAACACCGGGGAGCTGTTTTTT. Encoded protein: CSASSGPPTNTGELFF.

This clonotype was found a few times. The rearrangement joins TRBV6-5 to TRBJ2-3; no firm D call. Germline values: CDR1 MNHEY, CDR2 SVGAGI. Between the trimmed V and J ends, which lost 2 bases and 4 bases, there was a span of 10 bases. This CDR3 comprises 14 residues. The CDR3 reads CASSYGAVADTQYF. The CDR3 region has the DNA TGTGCCAGCAGTTACGGAGCAGTGGCAGATACGCAGTATTTT.

The chain employs TRBV4-1 and TRBJ1-2; TRBD1 might be the D (6 bases). Germline V gene sequence: CDR1 MGHRA, CDR2 YSYEKL. V gave up 0 bases and J gave up 2 bases, with 16 bases separating them. The CDR3 loop spans 17 amino acids. CDR3 in amino acids: CASSQDLNRVTNYGYTF. The CDR3 region has the DNA TGCGCCAGCAGCCAAGATCTGAACAGGGTCACCAACTATGGCTACACCTTC.

In this sample, this clonotype turned up a few times. V gene TRBV3-1 combines with J gene TRBJ1-2; D remains ambiguous. Deletions cut 6 bases from V and 7 bases from J, with 18 bases between. From germline, CDR1 is LGHDT and CDR2 YNNKEL (reference sequence). CDR3 size: 14 residues. The CDR3 DNA sequence: TGTGCCAGCAGACCCCTTTCCGGGAGCCTTGGCTACACCTTC. The encoded protein is CASRPLSGSLGYTF. The full variable domain, with the rest looked up from reference TRBV3-1 and TRBJ1-2, is DTAVSQTPKYLVTQMGNDKSIKCEQNLGHDTMYWYKQDSKKFLKIMFSYNNKELIINETVPNRFSPKSPDKAHLNLHINSLELGDSAVYFCASRPLSGSLGYTFGSGTRLTVV.

This clonotype was detected many times. The rearrangement joins TRBV7-3 to TRBJ2-3; 10 nucleotides match TRBD1. V lost 5 bases and J lost 1; bases outside the gene matches: 3. The CDR3 runs to 15 residues. Per germline, CDR1 SGHTA and CDR2 FQGTGA. Here the CDR3 reads CASSRGQGGTDTQYF. CDR3 nucleotide sequence: TGTGCCAGCAGCCGAGGACAGGGGGGCACAGATACGCAGTATTTT.

The table lists this clonotype with a count of one. This chain connects TRBV7-9 to TRBJ2-1; the D gene could be TRBD1 or TRBD2 (6 bases each). Germline-derived CDR1 and CDR2 are SEHNR and FQNEAQ (reference sequence). V was cut by 1 base and J by 4 bases, with 11 bases left in between. The CDR3 sequence is 15 residues long. CDR3 sequence reads: CASSLGWGAYNEQFF. The CDR3 DNA is TGTGCCAGCAGCTTAGGCTGGGGGGCTTACAATGAGCAGTTCTTC.

This clonotype showed up just a few times. This chain links TRBV7-6 with TRBJ2-3; perhaps TRBD2 as D (5 bases). Trimming left V 5 bases short and J 7 bases short, with 10 bases between. This CDR3 has 12 amino acids. Germline V lookup: CDR1 SGHVS, CDR2 FNYEAQ. The CDR3 region has the DNA TGTGCCAGCAGCGCAACTAGGAATACGCAGTATTTT. Translated, it gives CASSATRNTQYF.

The CDR3 coding sequence is TGCGCCAGCAGCCCAGGGGGCGCAGACACCATATATTTT. The encoded protein is CASSPGGADTIYF. The chain has TRBV5-1 and TRBJ1-3; TRBD1 agrees at 8 bases. From germline, CDR1 is SGHRS and CDR2 YFSETQ. The length of the CDR3 is 13 residues. J lost 8 bases, V lost 4 bases, and 5 bases had no gene match.

V is TRBV13 and J is TRBJ2-1, with TRBD2 matching over 8 bases. Per the germline V gene, CDR1 is PRHDT and CDR2 is FYEKMQ (reference sequence). Trimming cost V 4 bases and J 8 bases; bases outside gene matches: 10. The CDR3 length is 15 residues. The CDR3 loop reads CASSWGSGSSYEQFF. The CDR3 nucleotides are TGTGCCAGCAGCTGGGGCAGCGGGAGTAGCTATGAGCAGTTCTTC. Variable domain in full (rest from reference TRBV13 and TRBJ2-1): AAGVIQSPRHLIKEKRETATLKCYPIPRHDTVYWYQQGPGQDPQFLISFYEKMQSDKGSIPDRFSAQQFSDYHSELNMSSLELGDSALYFCASSWGSGSSYEQFFGPGTRLTVL.

This chain links TRBV7-2 with TRBJ1-1, with 8 bases that match TRBD1. The CDR3 spans 15 residues. The V gene's germline CDR1 is SGHTA and CDR2 FQGNSA. V lost 7 bases, J lost 1 base, and 8 bases stayed unmatched. The CDR3 is CASNRDRSWNTEAFF. The CDR3, as DNA: TGTGCCAGCAACCGGGACAGGAGTTGGAACACTGAAGCTTTCTTT. Together with reference TRBV7-2 and TRBJ1-1, the CDR3 gives the full variable domain: GAGVSQSPSNKVTEKGKDVELRCDPISGHTALYWYRQSLGQGLEFLIYFQGNSAPDKSGLPSDRFSAERTGGSVSTLTIQRTQQEDSAVYLCASNRDRSWNTEAFFGQGTRLTVV.

This chain connects TRBV2 to TRBJ1-1; no definite D call. V lost 4 bases and J 1 base, leaving 10 bases between the germline ends. The CDR3 is made up of 14 amino acids. CDR1 and CDR2 (germline): SNHLY, FYNNEI. The CDR3 protein is CASSVGFPNTEAFF. The CDR3 nucleotides read TGTGCCAGCAGTGTTGGGTTCCCGAACACTGAAGCTTTCTTT. Full variable domain (missing parts from reference TRBV2 and TRBJ1-1): EPEVTQTPSHQVTQMGQEVILRCVPISNHLYFYWYRQILGQKVEFLVSFYNNEISEKSEIFDDQFSVERPDGSNFTLKIRSTKLEDSAMYFCASSVGFPNTEAFFGQGTRLTVV.

CDR3 in DNA: TGTGCCAGCAGCCAAGAGGGAGGTAGCAATCAGCCCCAGCATTTT. As protein: CASSQEGGSNQPQHF. The rearrangement uses TRBV7-9 and TRBJ1-5; D gene unclear. V dropped 5 bases and J dropped 0 bases, with 11 bases sitting between them. This CDR3 region has 15 residues. Germline lookup yields CDR1 SEHNR and CDR2 FQNEAQ (reference sequence). Supplemented by reference TRBV7-9 and TRBJ1-5, the full variable domain reads DTGVSQNPRHKITKRGQNVTFRCDPISEHNRLYWYRQTLGQGPEFLTYFQNEAQLEKSRLLSDRFSAERPKGSFSTLEIQRTEQGDSAMYLCASSQEGGSNQPQHFGDGTRLSIL.

This clonotype has more than one count but fewer than ten. V and J are TRBV4-1 and TRBJ2-5; D unresolved. This CDR3 contains 15 residues. With 0 bases removed from V and 1 base from J, the gap between germline ends came to 9 bases. Germline V CDR1 and CDR2: MGHRA, YSYEKL. Here the CDR3 DNA reads TGCGCCAGCAGCCAAGAGGCTAGGGTCCAAGAGACCCAGTACTTC. This translates into CASSQEARVQETQYF.

V and J are TRBV5-1 and TRBJ2-7; 7 bases agree with TRBD2. This CDR3 is 15 amino acids long. Germline V CDR1 and CDR2: SGHRS, YFSETQ. V was clipped by 3 bases and J by 9 bases; unmatched bases: 15. The CDR3 nucleotides read TGCGCCAGCAGCTCGGGGACTACCAGCTACGAGTGGCAGTACTTC. Its protein is CASSSGTTSYEWQYF.

In this sample, this clonotype turned up many times. The chain uses TRBV5-1 and TRBJ2-3; 12 positions agree with TRBD2. Germline V lookup: CDR1 SGHRS, CDR2 YFSETQ. This CDR3 region has 15 residues. Germline trimming cut 4 bases from V and 3 bases from J; bases unmatched to any gene: 3. The CDR3 DNA is TGCGCCAGCAGCGCTAGCGGGAGGGCGACAGATACGCAGTATTTT. This gives the protein CASSASGRATDTQYF.

This clonotype has at least ten counts. Germline and junction disagree at one end, which may indicate a read error. The chain uses TRBV5-1 and TRBJ1-1; unclear D gene. In germline, CDR1 is SGHRS, CDR2 YFSETQ. This CDR3 is 13 amino acids long. CDR3 bases: TGTGCCAGCAGTTTAGGATGGAACACTGAAGCTTTCTTT. Its translation is CASSLGWNTEAFF. Using reference TRBV5-1 and TRBJ1-1 for the parts outside the CDR3, the full variable domain is KAGVTQTPRYLIKTRGQQVTLSCSPISGHRSVSWYQQTPGQGLQFLFEYFSETQRNKGNFPGRFSGRQFSNSRSEMNVSTLELGDSALYLCASSLGWNTEAFFGQGTRLTVV.

This clonotype appeared a few times. The V call is TRBV5-1, the J call TRBJ2-1; 7 bases agree with TRBD2. Trimming removed 3 bases from V and 8 bases from J; junction bases left unmatched: 11. The germline V gene has CDR1 SGHRS and CDR2 YFSETQ. The CDR3 length is 15 residues. In DNA form, the CDR3 reads TGCGCCAGCAGCTATATGGGGGGAGGGCCGGATGAGCAGTTCTTC. It encodes CASSYMGGGPDEQFF.

The chain couples TRBV2 to TRBJ1-1; no reliable D call. The CDR3 extends over 13 amino acids. V was cut by 8 bases and J by 4 bases, with 14 bases left in between. Germline V gives CDR1 SNHLY, CDR2 FYNNEI. The CDR3 coding sequence is TGTGCCAGCCTCGAAGAAGCGGGCACTGAAGCTTTCTTT. Translated: CASLEEAGTEAFF.